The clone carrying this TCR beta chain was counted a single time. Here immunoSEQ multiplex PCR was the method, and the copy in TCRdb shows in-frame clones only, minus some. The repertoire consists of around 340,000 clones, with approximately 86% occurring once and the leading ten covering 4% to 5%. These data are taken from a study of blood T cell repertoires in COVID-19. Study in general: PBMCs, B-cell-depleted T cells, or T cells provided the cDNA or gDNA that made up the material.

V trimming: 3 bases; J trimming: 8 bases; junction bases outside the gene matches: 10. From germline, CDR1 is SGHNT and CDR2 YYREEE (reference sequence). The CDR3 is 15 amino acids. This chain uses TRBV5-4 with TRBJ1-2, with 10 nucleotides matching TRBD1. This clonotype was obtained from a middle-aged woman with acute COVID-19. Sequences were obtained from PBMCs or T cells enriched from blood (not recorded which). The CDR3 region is CASSSQTRTGGGYTF. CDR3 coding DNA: TGTGCCAGCAGCTCGCAGACCCGGACAGGGGGAGGCTACACCTTC. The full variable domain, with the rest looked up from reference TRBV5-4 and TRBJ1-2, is ETGVTQSPTHLIKTRGQQVTLRCSSQSGHNTVSWYQQALGQGPQFIFQYYREEENGRGNFPPRFSGLQFPNYSSELNVNALELDDSALYLCASSSQTRTGGGYTFGSGTRLTVV.